This TCR beta chain was sequenced for a study of blood T cell repertoires in COVID-19. CDR1 and CDR2 (germline): SGHRS, YFSETQ. The CDR3 sequence is 15 residues long. J lost 4 bases, V lost 4 bases, and 6 bases had no gene match. Only in-frame clones appear in the TCRdb table, and some are missing; sequencing was by immunoSEQ multiplex PCR. The data contain about 390,000 clones, around nine tenths of them seen just once; the ten biggest clones take up approximately 10%. Sequenced: PBMCs or T cells enriched from blood (not recorded which). The TCR comes from a woman aged 50 to 65 who had recovered from COVID-19. The chain links TRBV5-1 to TRBJ2-1; 9 bases line up with TRBD1. CDR3 sequence reads: CASSPDRGEYNEQFF. The CDR3 DNA follows: TGCGCCAGCAGCCCGGACAGGGGCGAATACAATGAGCAGTTCTTC.